What follows are 2 T cell receptor beta chains derived from one specimen sequenced in a study of a mutant IDH1 vaccine in newly diagnosed glioma. For these receptors, no antigen is known. TCRdb's copy holds only in-frame clones and misses some; the assay was immunoSEQ multiplex PCR. Counted here are some 120,000 clones, 80% occurring once; the ten biggest clones make up 5.5%. This sample's time point: week 11, during vaccination. Doses comprised 300 ug of mutant IDH1 20-mer peptide each, plus topical imiquimod. The sequencing used PBMCs, collected from a glioma patient whose treatment included an IDH1 peptide vaccine. The source is a man aged 35 to 55 with glioma.

The genes are TRBV6-5 and TRBJ2-5; possible D gene TRBD2, 6 bases. This CDR3 comprises 14 residues. V was shortened by 6 bases and J by 2 bases, with 13 bases between the two germline ends. The germline gives CDR1 MNHEY, CDR2 SVGAGI. The CDR3 bases are TGTGCCAGCAGCCCTTGGGGGGTGCAAGAGACCCAGTACTTC. Translating it yields CASSPWGVQETQYF.

The chain uses TRBV7-2 and TRBJ2-7, with 8 bases fitting TRBD2. The ends lost 5 bases at V and 7 bases at J; junction bases unmatched: 7. Germline lookup yields CDR1 SGHTA and CDR2 FQGNSA. The CDR3 has 13 residues. CDR3 coding DNA: TGTGCCAGCAGCCCCCAACTAGCGGTGGAGCAGTACTTC. Its translation: CASSPQLAVEQYF.